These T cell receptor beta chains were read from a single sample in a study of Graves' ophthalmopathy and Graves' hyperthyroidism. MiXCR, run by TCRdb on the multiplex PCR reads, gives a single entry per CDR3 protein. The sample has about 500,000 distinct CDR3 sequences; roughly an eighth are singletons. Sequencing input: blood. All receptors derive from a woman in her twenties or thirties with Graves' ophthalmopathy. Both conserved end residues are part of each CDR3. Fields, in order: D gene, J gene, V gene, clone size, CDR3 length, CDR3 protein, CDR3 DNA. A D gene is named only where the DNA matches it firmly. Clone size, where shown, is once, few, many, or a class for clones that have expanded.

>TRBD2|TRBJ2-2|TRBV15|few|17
CATSNRMGGDRTGELFF
TGTGCCACCAGCAACAGGATGGGGGGGGACCGGACCGGGGAGCTGTTTTTT
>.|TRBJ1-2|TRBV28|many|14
CASSLAHTNYGYTF
TGTGCCAGCAGTTTAGCTCACACTAACTATGGCTACACCTTC
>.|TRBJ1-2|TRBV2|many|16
CASSPGPGERNYGYTF
TGTGCCAGCAGTCCCGGGCCAGGGGAGAGGAACTATGGCTACACCTTC
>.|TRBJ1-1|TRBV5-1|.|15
CASSLDFSRNTEAFF
TGCGCCAGCAGCTTGGACTTTTCCCGGAACACTGAAGCTTTCTTT
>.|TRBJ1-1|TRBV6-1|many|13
CASSANKNTEAFF
TGTGCCAGCAGTGCCAACAAGAACACTGAAGCTTTCTTT
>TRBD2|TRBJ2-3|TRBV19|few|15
CASSRGGSITDTQYF
TGTGCCAGTAGTAGGGGCGGGAGCATCACAGATACGCAGTATTTT
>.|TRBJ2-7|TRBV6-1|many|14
CASTGGAFAYEQYF
TGTGCCAGCACTGGGGGGGCCTTTGCCTACGAGCAGTACTTC
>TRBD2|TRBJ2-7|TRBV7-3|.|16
CASSRWPGTSDNEQYF
TGTGCCAGCAGCCGTTGGCCCGGGACTAGCGATAATGAGCAGTACTTC
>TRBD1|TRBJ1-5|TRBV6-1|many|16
CASSGRTGPSNQPQHF
TGTGCCAGCAGTGGGCGGACAGGCCCTAGCAATCAGCCCCAGCATTTT
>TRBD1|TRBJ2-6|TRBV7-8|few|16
CASSLLGTGRTHVLTF
TGTGCCAGCAGCTTACTCGGGACAGGGCGAACCCACGTCCTGACTTTC
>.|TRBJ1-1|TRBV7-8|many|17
CASSPGGGARLNTEAFF
TGTGCCAGCAGCCCCGGGGGGGGGGCGCGATTGAACACTGAAGCTTTCTTT
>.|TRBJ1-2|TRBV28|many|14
CASSFSGEDYGYTF
TGTGCCAGCAGTTTTTCTGGGGAGGACTATGGCTACACCTTC
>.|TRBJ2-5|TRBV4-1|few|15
CASSQEIRRQETQYF
TGCGCCAGCAGCCAAGAGATACGCCGCCAAGAGACCCAGTACTTC
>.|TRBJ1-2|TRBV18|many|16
CASSPLVGAGENGYTF
TGTGCCAGCTCGCCCCTCGTCGGGGCGGGGGAGAATGGCTACACCTTC
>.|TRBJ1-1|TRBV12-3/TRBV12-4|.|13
CASSMPGHPEAFF
TGTGCCAGCAGCATGCCGGGACATCCTGAAGCTTTCTTT
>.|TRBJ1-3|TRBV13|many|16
CASSFRTSSSGNTIYF
TGTGCCAGCAGCTTCAGGACATCGAGCTCTGGAAACACCATATATTTT
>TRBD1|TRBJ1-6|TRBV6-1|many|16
CASSPGTGIYNSPLHF
TGTGCCAGCAGCCCCGGGACAGGGATTTACAATTCACCCCTCCACTTT
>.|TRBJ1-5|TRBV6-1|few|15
CASTRINRSNQPQHF
TGTGCCAGCACCCGAATTAACAGAAGCAATCAGCCCCAGCATTTT
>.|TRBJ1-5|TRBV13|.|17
CASSLAAGIIGNQPQHF
TGTGCCAGCAGCTTAGCCGCGGGGATCATAGGCAATCAGCCCCAGCATTTT
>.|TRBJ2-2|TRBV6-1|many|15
CASIPDREAAGELFF
TGTGCCAGCATCCCGGACCGGGAAGCAGCCGGGGAGCTGTTTTTT
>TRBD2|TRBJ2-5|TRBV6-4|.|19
CASTASVNKLAGYQETQYF
TGTGCCAGCACTGCCTCCGTGAATAAACTAGCGGGCTACCAAGAGACCCAGTACTTC
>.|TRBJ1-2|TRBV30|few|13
CAWSKGANYGYTF
TGTGCCTGGAGTAAGGGGGCTAACTATGGCTACACCTTC
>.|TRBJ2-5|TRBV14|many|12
CASSQGNTAQYF
TGTGCCAGCAGCCAAGGAAACACGGCCCAGTACTTC
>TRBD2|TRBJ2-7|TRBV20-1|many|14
CSAGLAEDSYEQYF
TGCAGTGCCGGACTAGCGGAGGACTCCTACGAGCAGTACTTC
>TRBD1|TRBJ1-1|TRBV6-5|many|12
CASSSTGAEAFF
TGTGCCAGCAGCTCGACAGGGGCCGAAGCTTTCTTT
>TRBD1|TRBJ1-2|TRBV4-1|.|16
CASSQDRRGPHDGYTF
TGCGCCAGCAGCCAAGATCGGAGGGGGCCTCACGATGGCTACACCTTC
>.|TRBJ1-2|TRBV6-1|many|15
CASSRASQGINGYTF
TGTGCCAGCAGTCGGGCATCCCAGGGTATCAATGGCTACACCTTC
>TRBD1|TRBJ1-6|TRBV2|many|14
CASSEADRGSPLHF
TGTGCCAGCAGTGAGGCCGACAGGGGTTCACCCCTCCACTTT
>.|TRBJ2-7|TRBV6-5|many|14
CASSYFGRSYEQYF
TGTGCCAGCAGTTACTTCGGAAGATCCTACGAGCAGTACTTC
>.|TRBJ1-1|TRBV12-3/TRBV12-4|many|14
CASSRDGHFTEAFF
TGTGCCAGCAGCCGCGACGGACATTTCACTGAAGCTTTCTTT
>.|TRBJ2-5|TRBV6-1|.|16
CASSQTGPTDPETQYF
TGTGCCAGCAGTCAAACGGGCCCAACCGACCCGGAGACCCAGTACTTC
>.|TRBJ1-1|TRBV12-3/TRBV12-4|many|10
CASNPDRAFF
TGTGCCAGCAATCCAGATCGGGCTTTCTTT
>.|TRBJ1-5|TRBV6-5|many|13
CASSYFSNQPQHF
TGTGCCAGCAGTTACTTTAGCAATCAGCCCCAGCATTTT
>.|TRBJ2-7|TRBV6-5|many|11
CASFIPYEQYF
TGTGCCAGCTTTATTCCCTACGAGCAGTACTTC
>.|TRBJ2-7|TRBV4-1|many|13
CASSPVGGREQYF
TGCGCCAGCAGCCCCGTCGGGGGGCGCGAGCAGTACTTC
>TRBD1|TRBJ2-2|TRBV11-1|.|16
CASSLNRDRGTGELFF
TGTGCCAGCAGCTTGAACCGGGACAGGGGCACCGGGGAGCTGTTTTTT
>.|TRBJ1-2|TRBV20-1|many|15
CSAQSGGGLDYGYTF
TGCAGTGCCCAGTCTGGGGGGGGCTTGGACTATGGCTACACCTTC
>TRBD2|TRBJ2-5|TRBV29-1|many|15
CSVDGTSGRQETQYF
TGCAGCGTCGACGGGACTAGCGGGAGACAAGAGACCCAGTACTTC
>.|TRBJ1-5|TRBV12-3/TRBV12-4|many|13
CASRTEWSQPQHF
TGTGCCAGCAGAACCGAATGGTCTCAGCCCCAGCATTTT
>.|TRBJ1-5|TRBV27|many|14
CASSLGRRDQPQHF
TGTGCCAGCAGTTTAGGGAGAAGGGATCAGCCCCAGCATTTT
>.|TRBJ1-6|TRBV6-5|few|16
CASSYSAGSYNSPLHF
TGTGCCAGCAGTTACTCGGCAGGCTCCTATAATTCACCCCTCCACTTT
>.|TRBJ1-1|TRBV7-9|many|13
CASRQAVNTEAFF
TGTGCCAGCCGGCAGGCGGTGAACACTGAAGCTTTCTTT
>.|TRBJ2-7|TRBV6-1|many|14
CASSEQQRSYEQYF
TGTGCCAGCAGTGAACAACAGAGATCCTACGAGCAGTACTTC
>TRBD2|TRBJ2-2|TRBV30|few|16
CAWSGGTSGEDGELFF
TGTGCCTGGAGCGGCGGGACTAGCGGGGAGGACGGGGAGCTGTTTTTT
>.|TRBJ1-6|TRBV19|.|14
CASSIGQPVAPLHF
TGTGCCAGTAGTATCGGACAGCCTGTGGCACCCCTCCACTTT
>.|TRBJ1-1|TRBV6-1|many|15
CASSAHLSGVTEAFF
TGTGCCAGCAGTGCACACCTCTCAGGGGTCACTGAAGCTTTCTTT
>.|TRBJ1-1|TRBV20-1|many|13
CSARGAGITEAFF
TGCAGTGCTAGAGGGGCTGGTATCACTGAAGCTTTCTTT
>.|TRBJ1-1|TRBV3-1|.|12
CASQGVLSEAFF
TGTGCCAGCCAGGGAGTATTATCTGAAGCTTTCTTT
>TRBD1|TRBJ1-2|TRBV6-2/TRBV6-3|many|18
CASSYGRAQGHVSFGYTF
TGTGCCAGCAGTTACGGACGGGCACAGGGGCACGTTTCCTTCGGCTACACCTTC
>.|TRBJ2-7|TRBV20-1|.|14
CSARDRGASYEQYF
TGCAGTGCTAGAGACAGGGGGGCGTCCTACGAGCAGTACTTC
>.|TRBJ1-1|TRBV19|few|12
CASIRLAAEAFF
TGTGCCAGTATTCGATTGGCGGCTGAAGCTTTCTTT
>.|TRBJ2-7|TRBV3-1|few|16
CASSQDRDHRPYEQYF
TGTGCCAGCAGCCAGGACCGGGACCACCGTCCCTACGAGCAGTACTTC
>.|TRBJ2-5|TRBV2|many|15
CASSAGRGPGETQYF
TGTGCCAGCAGCGCCGGGAGGGGGCCTGGAGAGACCCAGTACTTC
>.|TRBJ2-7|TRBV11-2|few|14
CASSLDGAGRAQYF
TGTGCCAGCAGCTTAGACGGGGCAGGGCGGGCGCAGTACTTC